A selection of T cell receptor beta chains follows, all from one sample in a study of T cell responses to AZD1222 COVID-19 vaccine. Sequenced by immunoSEQ multiplex PCR; TCRdb stores in-frame clones only, minus some. In the table there are about 120,000 clones, 80% to 90% of which are singletons. The starting material was peripheral blood, obtained on day 0 of AZD1222 vaccination. The origin of the receptors is an adult in good health. Each CDR3 is given with its conserved first and last residue. The order of the fields is J gene, V gene, CDR3 protein.

j_call: TRBJ2-1
v_call: TRBV27
cdr3_aa: CASSSLAANYNEQFF

j_call: TRBJ1-1
v_call: TRBV19
cdr3_aa: CASSNLGRPARTEAFF

j_call: TRBJ1-4
v_call: TRBV5-1
cdr3_aa: CASSLYLGNEKLFF

j_call: TRBJ1-2
v_call: TRBV19
cdr3_aa: CASSLGGANYGYTF

j_call: TRBJ1-1
v_call: TRBV9
cdr3_aa: CASSVDGRANTEAFF

j_call: TRBJ1-6
v_call: TRBV2
cdr3_aa: CASSEALGGEDNSPLHF

j_call: TRBJ1-1
v_call: TRBV29-1
cdr3_aa: CSVVVRVGVTEAFF

j_call: TRBJ2-2
v_call: TRBV15
cdr3_aa: CATSAGRRETGELFF

j_call: TRBJ2-7
v_call: TRBV5-4
cdr3_aa: CASSLGQGVPYEQYF

j_call: TRBJ1-3
v_call: TRBV19
cdr3_aa: CASTSRGPRSIAGNTIYF

j_call: TRBJ2-6
v_call: TRBV5-4
cdr3_aa: CASSFEGAGANVLTF

j_call: TRBJ2-4
v_call: TRBV5-1
cdr3_aa: CASGPGTGVAKNIQYF

j_call: TRBJ2-1
v_call: TRBV7-9
cdr3_aa: CASEDSGSSYNEQFF

j_call: TRBJ1-5
v_call: TRBV28
cdr3_aa: CASSLRGARQPQHF

j_call: TRBJ2-3
v_call: TRBV7-9
cdr3_aa: CASSLLGQRSTDTQYF

j_call: TRBJ1-1
v_call: TRBV5-1
cdr3_aa: CASSLQAGTEAFF

j_call: TRBJ1-2
v_call: TRBV5-1
cdr3_aa: CASGEGNYGYTF

j_call: TRBJ1-3
v_call: TRBV2
cdr3_aa: CASSANTIYF

j_call: TRBJ2-7
v_call: TRBV3-1/TRBV3-2
cdr3_aa: CASSQEGASREQYF

j_call: TRBJ2-3
v_call: TRBV5-1
cdr3_aa: CASTDPGTSTDTQYF

j_call: TRBJ1-4
v_call: TRBV30
cdr3_aa: CAWSVGGANEKLFF

j_call: TRBJ2-6
v_call: TRBV5-1
cdr3_aa: CASSSGEGRSGANVLTF

j_call: TRBJ2-2
v_call: TRBV19
cdr3_aa: CASSVVTGELFF

j_call: TRBJ1-4
v_call: TRBV4-2
cdr3_aa: CASSLSGEGREKLFF

j_call: TRBJ1-5
v_call: TRBV30
cdr3_aa: CASGQGSNQPQHF

j_call: TRBJ1-4
v_call: TRBV5-1
cdr3_aa: CASSSGTDVGGEKLFF

j_call: TRBJ1-1
v_call: TRBV5-1
cdr3_aa: CASSLVGGAGTEAFF

j_call: TRBJ2-1
v_call: TRBV4-2
cdr3_aa: CASSQGASEDNEQFF

j_call: TRBJ1-1
v_call: TRBV5-6
cdr3_aa: CASISVLNTEAFF

j_call: TRBJ2-3
v_call: TRBV27
cdr3_aa: CASMGAGGTDTQYF

j_call: TRBJ1-3
v_call: TRBV28
cdr3_aa: CASSSPTPNSSGNTIYF

j_call: TRBJ2-4
v_call: TRBV18
cdr3_aa: CASSPKDSLAKNIQYF

j_call: TRBJ1-6
v_call: TRBV5-6
cdr3_aa: CASSSRRSHSPLHF